The 23 T cell receptor beta chains below all came from one sample that was sequenced in a study of blood T cell repertoires in COVID-19. Repertoires were generated with immunoSEQ multiplex PCR, while TCRdb's copy carries only in-frame clones and drops some. The table has about 440,000 clones, roughly 85% seen once. Sequenced input: PBMCs or T cells enriched from blood (not recorded which). Every receptor here comes from a woman between 18 and 29 years old with acute COVID-19.

The table lists this clone with a count of one. This chain links TRBV2 with TRBJ1-1, with 8 bases aligning to TRBD1. V lost 9 bases, J lost 0 bases, and 3 bases stayed unmatched. This CDR3 is 13 amino acids long. CDR1 and CDR2 from the germline V gene are SNHLY and FYNNEI. The CDR3 is CASPGQVNTEAFF. CDR3 nucleotides: TGTGCCAGTCCGGGACAGGTGAACACTGAAGCTTTCTTT.

The chain employs TRBV10-1 and TRBJ2-3, with 8 positions matching TRBD1. Germline V gives CDR1 WNHNN, CDR2 SYGVQD (reference sequence). V gave up 4 bases and J gave up 4 bases; unmatched junction bases: 4. This CDR3 has 14 residues. Here the CDR3 reads CASSGQGAADTQYF. The CDR3 DNA sequence: TGCGCCAGCAGTGGGCAGGGGGCTGCAGATACGCAGTATTTT.

The genes are TRBV10-3 and TRBJ2-7, with 8 bases identical to TRBD1. V trimming: 4 bases; J trimming: 4 bases; junction bases outside the gene matches: 3. This CDR3 spans 13 amino acids. Germline CDR1 reads ENHRY; CDR2 reads SYGVKD. The CDR3 region has the DNA TGTGCCATCAGTGCAGGGGGCGGATACGAGCAGTACTTC. As protein: CAISAGGGYEQYF.

This chain links TRBV28 with TRBJ1-2, with D possibly TRBD1 on 5 matching bases. The CDR3 loop spans 15 amino acids. From germline, CDR1 is MDHEN and CDR2 SYDVKM. The V and J ends lost 3 bases and 5 bases respectively, with 16 bases between them. The CDR3 sequence is CASSLRGQGGYGYTF. In DNA form, the CDR3 reads TGTGCCAGCAGTTTGCGAGGGCAGGGAGGTTATGGCTACACCTTC.

J is TRBJ1-5 and V is TRBV18; 8 bases agree with TRBD1. CDR3 length: 14 residues. V lost 4 bases and J lost 5; bases outside the gene matches: 4. The germline CDR1 and CDR2 sequences are KGHSH and LQKENI. The CDR3 reads CASSRDRTYQPQHF. The DNA for the CDR3 is TGTGCCAGCTCACGGGACAGGACCTATCAGCCCCAGCATTTT.

The gene calls are TRBV3-1 (or the pseudogene TRBV3-2) and TRBJ2-5; 10 bases are shared with TRBD2. CDR3 length: 16 amino acids. CDR1 is LGHDT and CDR2 is YNNKEL in the germline V gene (reference sequence). Trimming at V came to 6 bases and at J to 6 bases, leaving 13 bases not matched to a gene. For the CDR3, the DNA is TGTGCCAGCAGTCCGTCTGGTAGCGGGAGGATCAAGACCCAGTACTTC. It is translated as CASSPSGSGRIKTQYF.

The rearrangement uses TRBV29-1 and TRBJ1-1; a possible D gene is TRBD1 (6 bases). Trimming left V 5 bases short and J 5 bases short, with 12 bases between. The CDR3 runs 12 residues. In germline, CDR1 is SQVTM, CDR2 ANQGSEA. CDR3 sequence: CSVHRQETEAFF. CDR3 bases: TGCAGCGTTCATAGACAGGAGACTGAAGCTTTCTTT.

The chain uses TRBV7-2 and TRBJ1-1; the D is unclear. Germline V gene lookup returns CDR1 SGHTA and CDR2 FQGNSA. The V and J ends lost 5 bases and 6 bases respectively, with 10 bases between them. This CDR3 is built from 12 residues. The CDR3 DNA follows: TGTGCCAGCAGCCCCCACCGCGCTGAAGCTTTCTTT. This translates into CASSPHRAEAFF.

The chain joins TRBV18 to TRBJ2-1; 7 bases map to TRBD1. The CDR3 runs 15 residues. The ends lost 5 bases at V and 7 bases at J; junction bases unmatched: 11. Germline V gene sequence: CDR1 KGHSH, CDR2 LQKENI. Written as DNA, the CDR3 is TGTGCCAGCTCATCCCCGACCGGGACAGTTAATGAGCAGTTCTTC. Its translation: CASSSPTGTVNEQFF.

The genes are TRBV21-1 and TRBJ2-7; the table calls TRBD1, which could not be checked here. TRBV21-1 represents a pseudogene. CDR3 size: 18 residues. CDR3 protein: CASNLTGTGKKGDYEQYF. In DNA form, the CDR3 reads TGTGCCAGCAACCTAACCGGGACAGGGAAGAAAGGAGACTACGAGCAGTACTTC.

This chain links TRBV10-3 with TRBJ1-5; the match to TRBD1 covers 12 bases. V lost 6 bases and J lost 8; bases outside the gene matches: 8. The CDR3 length is 15 residues. Germline values: CDR1 ENHRY, CDR2 SYGVKD. CDR3 bases: TGTGCCATCAGACCGGGACAGGGGGCGCGGGAGCCCCAGCATTTT. As protein: CAIRPGQGAREPQHF.

V and J are TRBV19 and TRBJ2-4, with D unclear. Germline V CDR1 and CDR2: LNHDA, SQIVND (reference sequence). V was trimmed by 5 bases and J by 0 bases, leaving 8 bases between them. The CDR3 has 14 residues. Here the CDR3 DNA reads TGTGCCAGTAGTCCACAGCTAGCCAAAAACATTCAGTACTTC. Translated: CASSPQLAKNIQYF.

The CDR3 bases are TGCGCCAGCAGCTCCACAAAAATACAGGGGTCGAGCTCCTACAATGAGCAGTTCTTC. The encoded protein is CASSSTKIQGSSSYNEQFF. The genes are TRBV5-1 and TRBJ2-1; the match to TRBD1 covers 7 bases. In germline, CDR1 is SGHRS, CDR2 YFSETQ. This CDR3 region has 19 residues. V shed 3 bases and J 0 bases; nucleotides not matched to a gene: 15.

V gene TRBV19 combines with J gene TRBJ1-1; TRBD1 is a possible D gene (5 bases). Trimming pared 5 bases from V and 1 base from J, leaving 8 bases between. Germline loops: CDR1 LNHDA, CDR2 SQIVND (reference sequence). The CDR3 spans 13 residues. CDR3 amino acids: CASSLRANTEAFF. For the CDR3, the DNA is TGTGCCAGTAGTCTCAGGGCGAACACTGAAGCTTTCTTT.

CDR3 coding DNA: TGTGCCAGCAGTACCCTTGGGACAGACCTTGAAGCTTTCTTT. Its translation is CASSTLGTDLEAFF. The chain joins TRBV6-2 or TRBV6-3 to TRBJ1-1; 7 bases agree with TRBD1. CDR1 is MNHEY and CDR2 is SVGEGT in the germline V gene. The J segment lost 7 bases and the V segment lost 5 bases, leaving 10 bases of the junction unmatched. This CDR3 region has 14 residues.

This clone has a single count. The chain is built from TRBV7-2 and TRBJ2-1; 8 positions agree with TRBD2. After removal of 2 bases from V and 4 bases from J, the junction contained 4 bases not matched to a gene. Germline V gives CDR1 SGHTA, CDR2 FQGNSA. This CDR3 region has 15 residues. The CDR3 here is CASSLTSGAYNEQFF. DNA of the CDR3: TGTGCCAGCAGCTTAACTAGCGGAGCTTACAATGAGCAGTTCTTC. The full variable domain, rest sourced from reference TRBV7-2 and TRBJ2-1, is GAGVSQSPSNKVTEKGKDVELRCDPISGHTALYWYRQSLGQGLEFLIYFQGNSAPDKSGLPSDRFSAERTGGSVSTLTIQRTQQEDSAVYLCASSLTSGAYNEQFFGPGTRLTVL.

This clone was seen once. The chain joins TRBV3-1 (or the pseudogene TRBV3-2) to TRBJ1-6; D is unresolved. V was trimmed by 1 base and J by 5 bases, leaving 6 bases between them. The germline gives CDR1 LGHDT, CDR2 YNNKEL (reference sequence). This CDR3 has 14 amino acids. This CDR3 is CASSQVRHNSPLHF. CDR3 nucleotides: TGTGCCAGCAGCCAAGTGCGGCATAATTCACCCCTCCACTTT.

This chain joins TRBV10-3 and TRBJ1-2; the D is unclear. Deletions cut 5 bases from V and 7 bases from J, with 11 bases between. This CDR3 is 12 amino acids long. Germline V gene sequence: CDR1 ENHRY, CDR2 SYGVKD. The CDR3 reads CAISMGVSGYTF. For the CDR3, the DNA is TGTGCCATCAGTATGGGAGTCTCTGGCTACACCTTC.

V and J are TRBV2 and TRBJ1-1, with D maybe TRBD1 (5 bases). Between the trimmed V and J ends, which lost 3 bases and 7 bases, there was a span of 12 bases. The CDR3 runs to 13 residues. CDR1 SNHLY and CDR2 FYNNEI come from the germline V gene. In DNA, the CDR3 is TGTGCCAGCAGTGATGGAGGGGCCCGTGAAGCTTTCTTT. Translation gives CASSDGGAREAFF.

The chain has TRBV19 and TRBJ2-2, with D tentatively TRBD1 (6 bases). The germline gives CDR1 LNHDA, CDR2 SQIVND (reference sequence). The CDR3 has 15 amino acids. Trimming stripped 7 bases from V and 4 bases from J, with 16 bases between. CDR3 nucleotides: TGTGCCAGTACCCCGCCAGGGGATGTCACCGGGGAGCTGTTTTTT. As protein: CASTPPGDVTGELFF.

This chain uses TRBV4-3 with TRBJ2-1, with D maybe TRBD2 (5 bases). This CDR3 comprises 15 residues. V gave up 1 base and J gave up 6 bases, with 13 bases separating them. Germline loops: CDR1 LGHNA, CDR2 YSLEER. Here the CDR3 DNA reads TGCGCCAGCAGCCAAGCGGGATCCAAAACCAATGAGCAGTTCTTC. Amino acid sequence: CASSQAGSKTNEQFF.

This clone has more than one count but fewer than ten. The chain employs TRBV5-1 and TRBJ1-1, with a weak D call TRBD1 (5 bases). V was pared by 2 bases and J by 4 bases, with 9 bases between. This CDR3 is built from 13 residues. Germline V gene sequence: CDR1 SGHRS, CDR2 YFSETQ. Written as DNA, the CDR3 is TGCGCCAGCAGCTTAGGGGTTCCCACTGAAGCTTTCTTT. Protein: CASSLGVPTEAFF.

A single count supports this clone. V is TRBV7-9 and J is TRBJ2-2, with D uncertain. Trimming shortened V by 4 bases and J by 1 base, and 10 bases separated the two germline ends. The CDR3 extends over 15 amino acids. The V gene's germline CDR1 is SEHNR and CDR2 FQNEAQ (reference sequence). The CDR3 reads CASSSRLLNTGELFF. The CDR3 coding sequence is TGTGCCAGCAGCTCTCGACTCTTGAACACCGGGGAGCTGTTTTTT.